This TCR beta chain came from a study of cytomegalovirus exposure and HLA in healthy donors. General study results and limits: In vitro, three CMV-associated chains proved specific for CMV antigens.

The primer mix had 60 Vbeta and 13 Jbeta primers. Sequencing was performed with immunoSEQ multiplex PCR; in TCRdb, only in-frame clones are kept and a portion is missing. In the table there are about 160,000 clones, 84% of which are singletons. V dropped 7 bases and J dropped 2 bases, with 14 bases sitting between them. The CDR3 length is 14 residues. CDR1 and CDR2 (germline): MNHNY, SVGAGI (reference sequence). A remark on this clone: The target antigen is unknown.

Sequencing input: PBMCs. The chain uses TRBV6-6 and TRBJ2-5, with D perhaps matching TRBD2 (5 bases). The receptor was derived from a man between 18 and 35 years old in good health and CMV-seronegative. Here the CDR3 DNA reads TGTGCCAGCACGCTGGGGAGCGCGCAAGAGACCCAGTACTTC. Protein product: CASTLGSAQETQYF.